The clone carrying this T cell receptor beta chain was observed at least ten times. Its antigen is not known. Regions amplified from RNA transcripts were the TCR beta CDR3 regions. HTBI primers were employed in a first-round RT-PCR of the TCR CDR3. TCRdb called the multiplex PCR reads again in MiXCR, with one record for every CDR3 protein. The sample yields around 350,000 distinct CDR3 sequences, roughly 14% seen once. The sample comes from a study of T cells in Graves' hyperthyroidism and ophthalmopathy. Individuals with ophthalmopathy presented a Clinical Activity Score of at least 3, a NOSPECS grade of at least 4 and a duration under 3 months. Fresh peripheral blood, around 9.2 ml of it, supplied the PBMCs. The germline V gene encodes CDR1 MDHEN and CDR2 SYDVKM. Trimming left V 6 bases short and J 1 base short, with 22 bases between. There are 17 residues in the CDR3. General study points: Stable hyperthyroidism was separated from ophthalmopathy by a model based on 13 V-J features.

This chain connects TRBV28 to TRBJ2-7; D may be TRBD2 (5 bases). The sequence was obtained from a woman aged 30 to 39 with Graves' ophthalmopathy. Sequencing input: blood. The CDR3 sequence is CASRAYGEKRISYEQYF. CDR3 sequence (DNA): TGTGCCAGCAGGGCTTATGGGGAGAAGCGCATTTCCTACGAGCAGTACTTC.